This is a list of T cell receptor beta chains from one sample in a study of blood T cell repertoires in COVID-19. Using immunoSEQ multiplex PCR, the repertoire was profiled, and TCRdb retains in-frame clones only, with some absent. This table holds under 250,000 clones, 88% found once. The material sequenced was peripheral blood. These receptors all come from a middle-aged man with acute or convalescent COVID-19. CDR3s include the opening cysteine and the closing phenylalanine or tryptophan. Fields, in order: J gene, V gene, clone size, D gene, CDR3 protein, CDR3 DNA. A D gene is named only where the DNA matches it firmly. For some rows the clone size is stated as once, few or many, or as a class when expanded; others skip it.

>TRBJ2-4|TRBV28|-|TRBD1
CASSLSRTGEGALAKNIQYF
TGTGCCAGCAGTTTATCCCGGACAGGGGAAGGGGCTTTGGCCAAAAACATTCAGTACTTC
>TRBJ2-7|TRBV15|-|TRBD2
CATSRGSTSGYEQYF
TGTGCCACCAGCAGAGGGTCGACTAGCGGCTACGAGCAGTACTTC
>TRBJ2-1|TRBV20-1|-|-
CSASGASRGMSNEQFF
TGCAGTGCTAGTGGGGCGAGCCGGGGTATGAGCAATGAGCAGTTCTTC
>TRBJ1-5|TRBV19|-|-
CASSIIWSGVRGSGQPQHF
TGTGCCAGTAGTATTATCTGGTCGGGGGTTCGGGGGTCTGGGCAGCCCCAGCATTTT
>TRBJ2-6|TRBV5-1|-|-
CASSLDADSGANVLTF
TGCGCCAGCAGCTTGGACGCGGACTCTGGGGCCAACGTCCTGACTTTC
>TRBJ1-1|TRBV28|-|-
CASSLDDSVNTEAFF
TGTGCCAGCAGTCTTGATGACAGTGTGAACACTGAAGCTTTCTTT
>TRBJ2-7|TRBV19|-|-
CASSLSTGTNYEQYF
TGTGCCAGTAGCCTCTCGACAGGAACCAACTACGAGCAGTACTTC
>TRBJ2-5|TRBV27|-|TRBD2
CASSHGRHGETQYF
TGTGCCAGCAGTCACGGGAGGCACGGAGAGACCCAGTACTTC
>TRBJ1-5|TRBV30|-|TRBD1
CAWSLTGGGQPQHF
TGTGCCTGGAGTCTCACAGGGGGGGGGCAGCCCCAGCATTTT
>TRBJ1-3|TRBV5-1|-|-
CASSLEGLNSGNTIYF
TGCGCCAGCAGCTTGGAGGGACTGAACTCTGGAAACACCATATATTTT
>TRBJ2-6|TRBV2|-|-
CASIPPRGSGANVLTF
TGTGCCAGCATTCCCCCAAGAGGATCTGGGGCCAACGTCCTGACTTTC
>TRBJ2-2|TRBV11-3|-|TRBD2
CASSLILAGLSGELFF
TGTGCCAGCAGCTTAATCCTAGCGGGCTTGTCCGGGGAGCTGTTTTTT
>TRBJ2-7|TRBV6-2/TRBV6-3|-|TRBD2
CASSILAGLGFEQYF
TGTGCCAGCAGCATCCTCGCCGGACTAGGCTTCGAGCAGTACTTC
>TRBJ2-3|TRBV5-8|-|-
CASSLQNLGGPSTDTQYF
TGTGCCAGCAGCCTACAGAACTTGGGGGGGCCGAGCACAGATACGCAGTATTTT
>TRBJ1-1|TRBV28|-|-
CASSLSENTEAFF
TGTGCCAGCAGTTTATCAGAGAACACTGAAGCTTTCTTT
>TRBJ1-2|TRBV5-8|-|-
CASSPPRGLRGYTF
TGTGCCAGCAGCCCCCCGAGGGGGTTGAGGGGCTACACCTTC
>TRBJ2-7|TRBV7-6|-|TRBD2
CASSLGSGIGYEQYF
TGTGCCAGCAGCTTAGGGAGCGGGATAGGGTACGAGCAGTACTTC
>TRBJ2-7|TRBV6-2/TRBV6-3|-|TRBD1
CASSWGQGQTYEQYF
TGTGCCAGCAGTTGGGGACAGGGCCAGACCTACGAGCAGTACTTC
>TRBJ2-2|TRBV6-1|-|TRBD1
CASSAWGQPNTGELFF
TGTGCCAGCAGTGCCTGGGGACAGCCGAACACCGGGGAGCTGTTTTTT
>TRBJ1-2|TRBV19|few|TRBD1
CASSIGQGDGYGYTF
TGTGCCAGTAGTATAGGACAGGGAGACGGCTATGGCTACACCTTC
>TRBJ2-7|TRBV4-1|-|TRBD2
CASSPGTSGSYEQYF
TGCGCCAGCAGCCCCGGGACTAGCGGGAGCTACGAGCAGTACTTC
>TRBJ2-5|TRBV6-5|-|-
CASSYSMGDGETQYF
TGTGCCAGCAGTTACTCGATGGGAGACGGGGAGACCCAGTACTTC
>TRBJ2-7|TRBV7-6|once|TRBD2
CASSRGTSGSTSYEQYF
TGTGCCAGCAGCCGCGGGACTAGCGGGAGTACGTCCTACGAGCAGTACTTC
>TRBJ1-1|TRBV19|-|-
CASSLGANTEAFF
TGTGCCAGTAGCCTGGGGGCGAACACTGAAGCTTTCTTT
>TRBJ1-4|TRBV29-1|once|-
CSAYGGAGEKLFF
TGCAGCGCCTATGGGGGGGCGGGAGAAAAACTGTTTTTT
>TRBJ2-7|TRBV5-1|-|-
CASSYGTGGSYEQYF
TGCGCCAGCAGCTACGGGACTGGAGGATCCTACGAGCAGTACTTC
>TRBJ2-3|TRBV7-8|-|TRBD2
CASSGSGGITDTQYF
TGTGCCAGCAGCGGTAGCGGGGGGATCACAGATACGCAGTATTTT
>TRBJ2-7|TRBV11-2|-|TRBD1
CASSKADRGVQYF
TGTGCCAGCAGCAAGGCAGACAGGGGAGTACAGTACTTC
>TRBJ2-3|TRBV6-5|-|TRBD2
CASRPLAGLTDTQYF
TGTGCCAGCAGACCCCTAGCGGGGTTAACAGATACGCAGTATTTT
>TRBJ2-6|TRBV1|once|-
CSSPGTGSSSGANVLTF
TGCTCCAGTCCCGGGACAGGTTCAAGCTCTGGGGCCAACGTCCTGACTTTC
>TRBJ1-4|TRBV18|-|-
CASSLQALNEKLFF
TGTGCCAGCTCACTACAGGCGTTAAATGAAAAACTGTTTTTT
>TRBJ1-5|TRBV27|once|-
CASSLQGRGQPQHF
TGTGCCAGCAGTTTACAGGGAAGGGGTCAGCCCCAGCATTTT
>TRBJ1-2|TRBV10-3|-|-
CAINSVYYGYTF
TGTGCCATTAACAGTGTCTACTATGGCTACACCTTC
>TRBJ2-1|TRBV5-6|-|TRBD1
CASSSPGQGALEQFF
TGTGCCAGCAGCTCACCGGGACAGGGGGCATTGGAGCAGTTCTTC
>TRBJ2-2|TRBV6-2/TRBV6-3|-|-
CASSYSLTFDIGELFF
TGTGCCAGCAGTTACTCGTTGACCTTTGACATCGGGGAGCTGTTTTTT
>TRBJ1-2|TRBV28|once|TRBD1
CASRRDRVRGYTF
TGTGCCAGCAGGAGAGACAGGGTGCGTGGCTACACCTTC
>TRBJ1-4|TRBV2|-|TRBD1
CASSRDRGTNEKLFF
TGTGCCAGCAGCCGGGACAGGGGGACTAATGAAAAACTGTTTTTT
>TRBJ1-5|TRBV11-3|-|TRBD1
CAGTGVGNQPQHF
TGTGCCGGAACAGGGGTTGGCAATCAGCCCCAGCATTTT
>TRBJ2-3|TRBV9|-|TRBD2
CASSVASGGVKDTQYF
TGTGCCAGCAGCGTAGCCAGCGGGGGGGTGAAAGATACGCAGTATTTT
>TRBJ2-5|TRBV7-6|-|-
CASSLSPGETQYF
TGTGCCAGCAGCTTAAGCCCCGGAGAGACCCAGTACTTC
>TRBJ2-7|TRBV28|-|TRBD2
CASSSGASGDSYRGEQYF
TGTGCCAGCAGTTCAGGAGCTAGCGGGGACTCATACCGTGGCGAGCAGTACTTC
>TRBJ2-3|TRBV4-2|-|TRBD2
CASSQDPLAGGPGTDTQYF
TGTGCCAGCAGCCAAGATCCGCTAGCGGGAGGGCCTGGGACAGATACGCAGTATTTT